This TCR beta chain was observed in a study of control samples from healthy donors and cancer patients. Clones were read by immunoSEQ multiplex PCR, and TCRdb kept only the in-frame ones, dropping some. In the table there are 100,000 to 150,000 clones, approximately 92% of which are singletons. V shed 1 base and J shed 6 bases, with 8 bases lying between them. The CDR3 extends over 13 amino acids. Germline values: CDR1 KGHDR, CDR2 SFDVKD. V gene TRBV24-1 combines with J gene TRBJ1-2; D call uncertain. The specimen sequenced was blood. The receptor comes from a woman aged 50 to 65 in good health. The CDR3 bases are TGTGCCACCAGTGATTTCGGGATTGATGGCTACACCTTC. Protein: CATSDFGIDGYTF.